This T cell receptor beta chain originates from a study of blood T cell repertoires in COVID-19. Original data processing: Amplification from reference gene primers served as the basis for estimated nucleated cell counts. Only in-frame clones appear in the TCRdb table, and some are missing; sequencing was by immunoSEQ multiplex PCR. V and J calls and clone size are as listed in that table; D and trimming were resolved from the DNA. Among about 10,000 clones listed, about 89% were seen once. With 0 bases removed from V and 8 bases from J, the gap between germline ends came to 17 bases. In germline, CDR1 is SGHRS, CDR2 YFSETQ. The CDR3 extends over 15 amino acids.

The receptor was isolated from a human donor in a cohort sampled during active COVID-19. The rearrangement links TRBV5-1 to TRBJ1-2; D is unresolved. The sequenced sample consisted of peripheral blood. The CDR3 spells CASSLEGASTMGYTF. Here the CDR3 DNA reads TGCGCCAGCAGCTTGGAGGGAGCCTCCACTATGGGCTACACCTTC.